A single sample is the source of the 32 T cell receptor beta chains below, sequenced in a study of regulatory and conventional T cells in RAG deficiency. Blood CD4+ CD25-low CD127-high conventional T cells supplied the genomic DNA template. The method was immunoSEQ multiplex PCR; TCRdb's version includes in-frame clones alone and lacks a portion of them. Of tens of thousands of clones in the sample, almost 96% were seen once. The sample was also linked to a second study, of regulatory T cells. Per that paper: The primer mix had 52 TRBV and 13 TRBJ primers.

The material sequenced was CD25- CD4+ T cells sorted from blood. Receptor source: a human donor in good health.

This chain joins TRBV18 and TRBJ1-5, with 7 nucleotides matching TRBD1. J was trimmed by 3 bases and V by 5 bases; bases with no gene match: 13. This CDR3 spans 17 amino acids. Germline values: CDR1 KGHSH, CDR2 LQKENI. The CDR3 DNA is TGTGCCAGCTCAAAGCCGGGACAGAGATTAATCAATCAGCCCCAGCATTTT. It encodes CASSKPGQRLINQPQHF.

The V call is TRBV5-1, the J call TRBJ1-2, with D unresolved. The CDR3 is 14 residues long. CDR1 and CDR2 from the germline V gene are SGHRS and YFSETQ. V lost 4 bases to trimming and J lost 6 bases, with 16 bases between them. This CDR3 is CASSPEIRGNGYTF. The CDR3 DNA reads TGCGCCAGCAGCCCTGAGATCCGGGGAAATGGCTACACCTTC. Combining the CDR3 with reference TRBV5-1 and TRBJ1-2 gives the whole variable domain KAGVTQTPRYLIKTRGQQVTLSCSPISGHRSVSWYQQTPGQGLQFLFEYFSETQRNKGNFPGRFSGRQFSNSRSEMNVSTLELGDSALYLCASSPEIRGNGYTFGSGTRLTVV.

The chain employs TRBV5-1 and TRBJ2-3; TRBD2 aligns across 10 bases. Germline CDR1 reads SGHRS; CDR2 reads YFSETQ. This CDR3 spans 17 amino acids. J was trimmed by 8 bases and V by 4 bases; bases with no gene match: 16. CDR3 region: CASSPYPLAGVGGTQYF. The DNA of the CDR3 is TGCGCCAGCAGCCCGTACCCGCTAGCGGGGGTTGGGGGTACGCAGTATTTT.

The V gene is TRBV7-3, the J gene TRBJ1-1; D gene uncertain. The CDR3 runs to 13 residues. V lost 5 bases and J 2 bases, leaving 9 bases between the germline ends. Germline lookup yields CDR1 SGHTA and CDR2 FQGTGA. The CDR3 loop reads CASSVLGNTEAFF. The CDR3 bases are TGTGCCAGCAGCGTCCTAGGTAACACTGAAGCTTTCTTT.

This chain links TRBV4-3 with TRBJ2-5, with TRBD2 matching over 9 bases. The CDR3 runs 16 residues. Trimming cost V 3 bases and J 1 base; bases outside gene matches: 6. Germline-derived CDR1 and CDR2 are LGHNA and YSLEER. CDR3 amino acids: CASSHSSGDSQETQYF. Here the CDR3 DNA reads TGCGCCAGCAGCCACTCTAGCGGGGACTCCCAAGAGACCCAGTACTTC.

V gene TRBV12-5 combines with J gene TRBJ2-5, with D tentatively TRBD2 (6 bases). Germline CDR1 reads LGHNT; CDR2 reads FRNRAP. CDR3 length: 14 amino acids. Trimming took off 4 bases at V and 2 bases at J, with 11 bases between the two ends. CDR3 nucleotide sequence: TGTGCTAGTGGTTCCGGGACTGATCAAGAGACCCAGTACTTC. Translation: CASGSGTDQETQYF.

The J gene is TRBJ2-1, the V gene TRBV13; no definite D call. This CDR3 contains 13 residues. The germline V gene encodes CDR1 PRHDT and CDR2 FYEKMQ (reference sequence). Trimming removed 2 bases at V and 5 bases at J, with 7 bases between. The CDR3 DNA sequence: TGTGCCAGCAGCTTAAACAGAGACAATGAGCAGTTCTTC. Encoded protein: CASSLNRDNEQFF. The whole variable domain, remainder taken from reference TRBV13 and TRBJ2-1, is AAGVIQSPRHLIKEKRETATLKCYPIPRHDTVYWYQQGPGQDPQFLISFYEKMQSDKGSIPDRFSAQQFSDYHSELNMSSLELGDSALYFCASSLNRDNEQFFGPGTRLTVL.

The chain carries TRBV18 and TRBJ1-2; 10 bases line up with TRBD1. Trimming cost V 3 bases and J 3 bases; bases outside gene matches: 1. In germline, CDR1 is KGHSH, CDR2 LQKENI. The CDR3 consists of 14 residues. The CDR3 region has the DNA TGTGCCAGCTCACCCGGACAGGGGGACTATGGCTACACCTTC. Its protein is CASSPGQGDYGYTF.

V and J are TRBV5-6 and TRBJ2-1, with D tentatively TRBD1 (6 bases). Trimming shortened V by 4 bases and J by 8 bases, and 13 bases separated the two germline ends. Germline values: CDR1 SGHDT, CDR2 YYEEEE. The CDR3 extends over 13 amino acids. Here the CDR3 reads CASSQQGGHEQFF. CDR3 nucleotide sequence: TGTGCCAGCAGCCAGCAAGGGGGTCATGAGCAGTTCTTC.

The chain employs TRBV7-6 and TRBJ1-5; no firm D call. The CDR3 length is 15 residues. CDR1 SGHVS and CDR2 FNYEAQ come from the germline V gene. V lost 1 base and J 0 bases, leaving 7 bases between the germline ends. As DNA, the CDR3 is TGTGCCAGCAGCTTAGGTCCAGATAGCAATCAGCCCCAGCATTTT. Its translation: CASSLGPDSNQPQHF.

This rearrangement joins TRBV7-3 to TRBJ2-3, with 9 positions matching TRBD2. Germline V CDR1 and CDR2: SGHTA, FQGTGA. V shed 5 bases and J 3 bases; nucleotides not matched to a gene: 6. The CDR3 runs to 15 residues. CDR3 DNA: TGTGCCAGCAGCCAGGCTAGCGGGGAAACAGATACGCAGTATTTT. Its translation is CASSQASGETDTQYF.

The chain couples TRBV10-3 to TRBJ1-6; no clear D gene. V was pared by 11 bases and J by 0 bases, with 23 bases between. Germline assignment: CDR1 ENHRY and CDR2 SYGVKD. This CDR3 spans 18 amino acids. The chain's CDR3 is CAASLTGEKSSYNSPLHF. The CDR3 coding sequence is TGTGCCGCCAGCCTAACGGGAGAGAAGAGCTCCTATAATTCACCCCTCCACTTT.

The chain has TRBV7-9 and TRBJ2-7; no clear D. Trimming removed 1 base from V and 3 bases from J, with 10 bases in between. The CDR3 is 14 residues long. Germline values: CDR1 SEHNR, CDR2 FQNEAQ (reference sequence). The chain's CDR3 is CASSLEVVLYEQYF. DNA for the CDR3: TGTGCCAGCAGCTTAGAAGTAGTCCTCTACGAGCAGTACTTC.

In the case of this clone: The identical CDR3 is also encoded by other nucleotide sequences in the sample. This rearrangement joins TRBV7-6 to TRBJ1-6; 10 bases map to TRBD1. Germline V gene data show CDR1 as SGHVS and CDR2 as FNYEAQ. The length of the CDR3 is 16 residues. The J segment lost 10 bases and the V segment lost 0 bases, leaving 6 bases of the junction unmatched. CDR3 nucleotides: TGTGCCAGCAGCTTAGCGGGGGACAGGGGAAGATCACCCCTCCACTTT. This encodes CASSLAGDRGRSPLHF.

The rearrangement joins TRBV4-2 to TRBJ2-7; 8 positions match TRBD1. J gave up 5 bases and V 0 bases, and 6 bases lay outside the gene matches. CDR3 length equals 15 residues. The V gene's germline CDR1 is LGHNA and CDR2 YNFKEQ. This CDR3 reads CASSQDEGQGDEQYF. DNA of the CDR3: TGTGCCAGCAGCCAAGATGAAGGACAGGGTGACGAGCAGTACTTC.

The CDR3 DNA is TGTGCCAGCAGCCGGCCAGGAGGTCACACTGAAGCTTTCTTT. This gives the protein CASSRPGGHTEAFF. The chain couples TRBV7-9 to TRBJ1-1; D is undetermined. Germline CDR1 SEHNR, CDR2 FQNEAQ (reference sequence). This CDR3 has 14 amino acids. The germline V and J ends were trimmed by 5 bases and 3 bases, with 13 bases remaining between them.

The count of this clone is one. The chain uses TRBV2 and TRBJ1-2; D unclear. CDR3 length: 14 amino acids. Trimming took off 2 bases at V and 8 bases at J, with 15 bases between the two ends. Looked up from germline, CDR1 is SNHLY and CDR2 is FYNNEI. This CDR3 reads CASSEQVRREGYTF. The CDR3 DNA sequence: TGTGCCAGCAGTGAACAAGTCAGGAGGGAGGGCTACACCTTC.

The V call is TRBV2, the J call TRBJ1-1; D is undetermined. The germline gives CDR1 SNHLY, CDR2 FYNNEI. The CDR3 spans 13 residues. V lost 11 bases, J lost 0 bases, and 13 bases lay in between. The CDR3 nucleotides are TGTGCCGGCGGAGAGGGAATGAACACTGAAGCTTTCTTT. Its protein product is CAGGEGMNTEAFF.

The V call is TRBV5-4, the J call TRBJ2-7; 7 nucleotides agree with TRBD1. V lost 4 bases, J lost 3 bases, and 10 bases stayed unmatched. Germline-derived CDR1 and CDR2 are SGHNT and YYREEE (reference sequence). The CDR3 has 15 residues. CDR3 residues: CASSPGGQANYEQYF. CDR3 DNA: TGTGCCAGCAGCCCCGGAGGACAGGCAAACTACGAGCAGTACTTC. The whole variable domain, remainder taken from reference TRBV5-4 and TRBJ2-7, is ETGVTQSPTHLIKTRGQQVTLRCSSQSGHNTVSWYQQALGQGPQFIFQYYREEENGRGNFPPRFSGLQFPNYSSELNVNALELDDSALYLCASSPGGQANYEQYFGPGTRLTVT.

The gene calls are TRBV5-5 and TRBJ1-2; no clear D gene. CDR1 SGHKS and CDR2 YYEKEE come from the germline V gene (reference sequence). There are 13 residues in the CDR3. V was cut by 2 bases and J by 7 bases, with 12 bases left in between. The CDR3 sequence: CASSFVVVGGYTF. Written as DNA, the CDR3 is TGTGCCAGCAGCTTCGTCGTCGTCGGTGGCTACACCTTC.

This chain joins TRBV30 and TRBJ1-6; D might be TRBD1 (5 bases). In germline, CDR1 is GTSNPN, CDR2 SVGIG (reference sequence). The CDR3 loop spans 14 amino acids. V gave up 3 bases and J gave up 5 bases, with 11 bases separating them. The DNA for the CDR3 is TGTGCCTGGAGGAACGACAGAGATAATTCACCCCTCCACTTT. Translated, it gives CAWRNDRDNSPLHF.

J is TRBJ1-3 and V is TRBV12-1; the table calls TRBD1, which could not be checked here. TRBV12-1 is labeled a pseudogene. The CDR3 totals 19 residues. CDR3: CASTRRQAGEGKTGNTIYF. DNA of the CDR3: TGTGCCAGCACCCGCCGCCAGGCAGGGGAAGGTAAGACAGGAAACACCATATATTTT.

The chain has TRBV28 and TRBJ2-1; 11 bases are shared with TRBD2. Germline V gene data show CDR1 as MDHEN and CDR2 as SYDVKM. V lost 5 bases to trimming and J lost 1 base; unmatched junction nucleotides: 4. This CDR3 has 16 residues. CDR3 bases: TGTGCCAGCAGTCCCCTAGCGGGGGGTTCCTACAATGAGCAGTTCTTC. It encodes CASSPLAGGSYNEQFF.

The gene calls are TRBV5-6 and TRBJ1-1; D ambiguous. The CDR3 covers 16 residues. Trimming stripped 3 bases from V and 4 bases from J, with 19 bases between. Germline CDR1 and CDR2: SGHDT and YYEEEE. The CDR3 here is CASSSNYGRKGTEAFF. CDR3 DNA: TGTGCCAGCAGCTCCAACTACGGCAGAAAAGGCACTGAAGCTTTCTTT.

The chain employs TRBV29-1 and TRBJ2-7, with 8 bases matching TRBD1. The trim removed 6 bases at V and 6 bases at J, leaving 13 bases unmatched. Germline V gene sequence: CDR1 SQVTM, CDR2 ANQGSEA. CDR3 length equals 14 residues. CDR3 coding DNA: TGCAGCGTACAGGGGGATGGTAATAAAGGCGAGCAGTACTTC. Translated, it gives CSVQGDGNKGEQYF.

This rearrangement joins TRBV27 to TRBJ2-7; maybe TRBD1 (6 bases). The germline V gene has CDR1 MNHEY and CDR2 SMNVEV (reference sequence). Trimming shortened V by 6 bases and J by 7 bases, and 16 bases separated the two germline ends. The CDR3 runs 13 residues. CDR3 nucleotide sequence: TGTGCCAGCAGAGTAACAGGGACGGGGGAGCAGTACTTC. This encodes CASRVTGTGEQYF.

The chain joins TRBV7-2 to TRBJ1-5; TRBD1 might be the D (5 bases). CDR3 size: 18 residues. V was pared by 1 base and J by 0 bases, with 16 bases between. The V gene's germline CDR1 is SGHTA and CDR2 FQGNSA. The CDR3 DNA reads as TGTGCCAGCAGCTTAGGTAGTTGGGGCAGTTATAGCAATCAGCCCCAGCATTTT. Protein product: CASSLGSWGSYSNQPQHF.

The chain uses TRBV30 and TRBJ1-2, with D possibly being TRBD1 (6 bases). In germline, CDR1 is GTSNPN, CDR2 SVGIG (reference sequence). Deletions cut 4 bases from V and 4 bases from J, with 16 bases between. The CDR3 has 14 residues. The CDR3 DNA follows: TGTGCCTGGATTCCCGAGGGGGGGTTCTATGGCTACACCTTC. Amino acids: CAWIPEGGFYGYTF.

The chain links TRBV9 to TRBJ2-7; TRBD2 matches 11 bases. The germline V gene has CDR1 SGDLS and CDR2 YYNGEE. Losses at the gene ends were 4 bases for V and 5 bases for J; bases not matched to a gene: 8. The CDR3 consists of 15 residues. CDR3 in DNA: TGTGCCAGCAGCCCCTTAGCGGGGGGGCACGACGAGCAGTACTTC. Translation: CASSPLAGGHDEQYF.

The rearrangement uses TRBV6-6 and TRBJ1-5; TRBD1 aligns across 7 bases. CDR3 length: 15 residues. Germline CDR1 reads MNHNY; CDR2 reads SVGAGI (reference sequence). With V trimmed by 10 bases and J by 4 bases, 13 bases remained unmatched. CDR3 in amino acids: CATAFDRVTNQPQHF. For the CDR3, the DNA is TGTGCCACCGCTTTCGACAGGGTAACTAATCAGCCCCAGCATTTT.

The CDR3 sequence is CASSGEGTAGVETQYF. CDR3 in DNA: TGTGCCAGTAGTGGGGAGGGGACAGCGGGGGTGGAGACCCAGTACTTC. The rearrangement joins TRBV19 to TRBJ2-5, with D possibly TRBD2 on 8 matching bases. This CDR3 has 16 residues. Germline CDR1 and CDR2: LNHDA and SQIVND (reference sequence). V was shortened by 5 bases and J by 5 bases, with 21 bases between the two germline ends.

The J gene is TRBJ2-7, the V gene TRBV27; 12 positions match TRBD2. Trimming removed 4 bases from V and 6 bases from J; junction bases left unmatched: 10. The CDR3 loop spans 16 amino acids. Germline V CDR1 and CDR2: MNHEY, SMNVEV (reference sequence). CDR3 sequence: CASSSPTSGGLSEQYF. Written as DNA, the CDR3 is TGTGCCAGCAGTTCCCCCACTAGCGGGGGGTTGAGCGAGCAGTACTTC.